What follows are 30 T cell receptor beta chains derived from one specimen sequenced in a study of blood T cell repertoires in COVID-19. Measured with immunoSEQ multiplex PCR; TCRdb has only the in-frame clones, and not every one. This table holds 330,000 or so clones, about 90% found once. Source material: PBMCs or T cells enriched from blood (not recorded which). All receptors come from a young woman who had recovered from COVID-19.

This sequence joins TRBV30 and TRBJ2-5; TRBD2 is a possible D gene (5 bases). V was shortened by 5 bases and J by 5 bases, with 15 bases between the two germline ends. The length of the CDR3 is 13 residues. CDR1 is GTSNPN and CDR2 is SVGIG in the germline V gene (reference sequence). The CDR3 coding sequence is TGTGCCTGGGATAGGTCCCGGAGGGAGACCCAGTACTTC. Translation: CAWDRSRRETQYF.

The CDR3 region has the DNA TGTGCCAGCAGTTTACGAGGTCAGGGGGCAGGCACTGAAGCTTTCTTT. Protein product: CASSLRGQGAGTEAFF. This rearrangement joins TRBV27 to TRBJ1-1, with 8 bases that match TRBD1. The CDR3 spans 16 residues. In germline, CDR1 is MNHEY, CDR2 SMNVEV (reference sequence). J lost 4 bases, V lost 2 bases, and 9 bases had no gene match.

The genes are TRBV30 and TRBJ1-2; D gene ambiguous. V was cut by 3 bases and J by 2 bases, with 7 bases left in between. CDR1 is GTSNPN, CDR2 SVGIG, per germline (reference sequence). The length of the CDR3 is 12 residues. The CDR3 DNA sequence: TGTGCCTGGAGGCTGGGCAACTATGGCTACACCTTC. It codes for CAWRLGNYGYTF. Full variable domain (rest looked up from reference TRBV30 and TRBJ1-2): SQTIHQWPATLVQPVGSPLSLECTVEGTSNPNLYWYRQAAGRGLQLLFYSVGIGQISSEVPQNLSASRPQDRQFILSSKKLLLSDSGFYLCAWRLGNYGYTFGSGTRLTVV.

The rearrangement joins TRBV5-6 to TRBJ2-7, with 7 bases aligning to TRBD1. V shed 0 bases and J 5 bases; nucleotides not matched to a gene: 5. The CDR3 has 14 amino acids. Germline CDR1 SGHDT, CDR2 YYEEEE. The CDR3 here is CASSLGQGIHEQYF. In DNA form, the CDR3 reads TGTGCCAGCAGCTTGGGACAGGGTATCCACGAGCAGTACTTC.

The V and J genes are TRBV27 and TRBJ2-7; D may be TRBD1 (5 bases). The CDR3 has 11 residues. V gave up 10 bases and J gave up 7 bases, with 14 bases separating them. CDR1 MNHEY and CDR2 SMNVEV come from the germline V gene (reference sequence). The CDR3 nucleotides are TGTGCCACCCAGGCAAGGGGAGAGCAGTACTTC. Translated, it gives CATQARGEQYF.

V and J are TRBV4-1 and TRBJ2-3, with 9 bases that match TRBD2. V shed 1 base, J shed 2 bases, and the junction held 7 bases outside the gene matches. CDR3 length equals 17 residues. Germline lookup yields CDR1 MGHRA and CDR2 YSYEKL. The CDR3 DNA reads as TGCGCCAGCAGCCAAGCCATAGCGGGGGCCTTCACAGATACGCAGTATTTT. Its translation is CASSQAIAGAFTDTQYF.

The chain has TRBV28 and TRBJ2-7; 7 bases agree with TRBD2. This CDR3 region has 15 residues. V gave up 8 bases and J gave up 2 bases; unmatched junction bases: 12. From germline, CDR1 is MDHEN and CDR2 SYDVKM. CDR3 DNA: TGTGCCAGCGGGGGGGAGCGGCCAAGTCCCTACGAGCAGTACTTC. It specifies CASGGERPSPYEQYF.

The V call is TRBV7-8, the J call TRBJ2-1; TRBD2 is a possible D gene (7 bases). The CDR3 is 13 residues long. In germline, CDR1 is SGHVS, CDR2 FQNEAQ. The ends were cut back, 6 bases at V and 6 bases at J, with 12 bases in the middle. CDR3 protein: CASSLGGGNEQFF. The CDR3 nucleotides are TGTGCCAGCAGTCTAGGGGGGGGCAATGAGCAGTTCTTC.

The chain links TRBV27 to TRBJ1-2, with TRBD1 matching 7 bases. CDR1 and CDR2 from the germline V gene are MNHEY and SMNVEV (reference sequence). The J segment lost 5 bases and the V segment lost 4 bases, leaving 4 bases of the junction unmatched. This CDR3 contains 13 residues. The CDR3 DNA reads as TGTGCCAGCAGTTCCGACAGGGTGTATGGCTACACCTTC. It is translated as CASSSDRVYGYTF.

The rearrangement links TRBV11-2 to TRBJ2-7; TRBD2 matches at 12 bases. Germline V gene sequence: CDR1 SGHAT, CDR2 FQNNGV. V was clipped by 0 bases and J by 3 bases; unmatched bases: 3. The CDR3 runs to 16 residues. In nucleotides, the CDR3 is TGTGCCAGCAGCTTAGATGGACTAGCGGGATTCTACGAGCAGTACTTC. Encoded protein: CASSLDGLAGFYEQYF.

CDR3 residues: CASRRGGSGYEQYF. The CDR3 bases are TGTGCCAGCAGACGAGGCGGGAGTGGGTACGAGCAGTACTTC. V usage is TRBV28 and J usage is TRBJ2-7; 7 bases line up with TRBD2. The germline gives CDR1 MDHEN, CDR2 SYDVKM. The CDR3 sequence is 14 residues long. Trimming at V came to 6 bases and at J to 4 bases, leaving 9 bases not matched to a gene.

The V call is TRBV7-6, the J call TRBJ2-2; D is perhaps TRBD1 (6 bases). The V gene lost 0 bases and the J gene lost 4 bases, with 12 bases spanning the gap. Germline V gene data show CDR1 as SGHVS and CDR2 as FNYEAQ. The CDR3 consists of 16 residues. This chain's CDR3 is CASSLAQPGVTGELFF. In nucleotides, the CDR3 is TGTGCCAGCAGCTTAGCGCAGCCAGGGGTCACCGGGGAGCTGTTTTTT.

The CDR3 spells CASSLFGGTEAFF. The CDR3 DNA is TGTGCCAGCAGCTTGTTCGGGGGCACTGAAGCTTTCTTT. This chain links TRBV5-8 with TRBJ1-1, with D tentatively TRBD1 (5 bases). The CDR3 totals 13 residues. Trimming cost V 1 base and J 4 bases, with 8 bases left between them. CDR1 is SGHTS, CDR2 YDEGEE, per germline.

The V gene is TRBV7-9, the J gene TRBJ2-3, with TRBD1 identical over 7 bases. V gave up 1 base and J gave up 5 bases; unmatched junction bases: 3. This CDR3 contains 14 residues. The germline V gene has CDR1 SEHNR and CDR2 FQNEAQ (reference sequence). The CDR3 loop reads CASSLDTGEDTQYF. CDR3 coding DNA: TGTGCCAGCAGCTTAGATACAGGGGAAGATACGCAGTATTTT.

The rearrangement uses TRBV29-1 and TRBJ1-2, with D tentatively TRBD1 (6 bases). The germline V gene has CDR1 SQVTM and CDR2 ANQGSEA. There are 11 residues in the CDR3. This CDR3 reads CGGSRLEGYTF. CDR3 bases: TGCGGGGGCTCGAGATTGGAGGGCTACACCTTC.

The gene calls are TRBV7-9 and TRBJ2-7, with D possibly being TRBD1 (6 bases). Deletions cut 5 bases from V and 4 bases from J, with 15 bases between. Germline V lookup: CDR1 SEHNR, CDR2 FQNEAQ (reference sequence). The CDR3 spans 14 residues. The CDR3 is CASSQRTDSYEQYF. In DNA, the CDR3 is TGTGCCAGCAGCCAGAGGACGGACAGTTACGAGCAGTACTTC. Drawing the rest from reference TRBV7-9 and TRBJ2-7, the complete variable domain is DTGVSQNPRHKITKRGQNVTFRCDPISEHNRLYWYRQTLGQGPEFLTYFQNEAQLEKSRLLSDRFSAERPKGSFSTLEIQRTEQGDSAMYLCASSQRTDSYEQYFGPGTRLTVT.

The chain combines TRBV5-4 with TRBJ1-1; no firm D call. Germline V CDR1 and CDR2: SGHNT, YYREEE (reference sequence). The CDR3 has 15 residues. With 4 bases removed from V and 2 bases from J, the gap between germline ends came to 15 bases. CDR3 DNA sequence: TGTGCCAGCAGCGAGAGCGTGCGGTTTAACACTGAAGCTTTCTTT. Its protein product is CASSESVRFNTEAFF.

The chain carries TRBV7-8 and TRBJ2-7, with 8 bases lining up with TRBD2. The V segment lost 4 bases and the J segment 4 bases; nucleotides outside the gene matches: 6. CDR1 is SGHVS and CDR2 is FQNEAQ in the germline V gene. The CDR3 sequence is 14 residues long. CDR3: CASSSTSGGYEQYF. In DNA, the CDR3 is TGTGCCAGCAGCTCAACTAGCGGAGGGTACGAGCAGTACTTC.

V and J are TRBV28 and TRBJ1-4; 9 nucleotides agree with TRBD1. Trimming took 6 bases from V and 4 from J; bases not matched to a gene: 9. In germline, CDR1 is MDHEN, CDR2 SYDVKM. CDR3 length equals 16 residues. For the CDR3, the DNA is TGTGCCAGCAGGAGCCTGCCGGGACAGGGTAATGAAAAACTGTTTTTT. Its protein product is CASRSLPGQGNEKLFF.

In regard to this clone: Other nucleotide sequences in the sample specify the same CDR3. The V gene is TRBV5-1, the J gene TRBJ1-1, with D maybe TRBD1 (5 bases). CDR1 and CDR2 from the germline V gene are SGHRS and YFSETQ. The CDR3 runs 14 residues. V was shortened by 4 bases and J by 2 bases, with 12 bases between the two germline ends. The DNA of the CDR3 is TGCGCCAGCAGCGCCCAGGGCCGCAACACTGAAGCTTTCTTT. Residues: CASSAQGRNTEAFF. Combining the CDR3 with reference TRBV5-1 and TRBJ1-1 gives the whole variable domain KAGVTQTPRYLIKTRGQQVTLSCSPISGHRSVSWYQQTPGQGLQFLFEYFSETQRNKGNFPGRFSGRQFSNSRSEMNVSTLELGDSALYLCASSAQGRNTEAFFGQGTRLTVV.

V gene TRBV7-9 combines with J gene TRBJ2-1; D not certain. Germline V gene data show CDR1 as SEHNR and CDR2 as FQNEAQ (reference sequence). The CDR3 contains 12 residues. Trimming stripped 8 bases from V and 4 bases from J, with 9 bases between. CDR3 sequence reads: CASAVDYNEQFF. The CDR3 DNA is TGTGCCAGCGCGGTCGATTACAATGAGCAGTTCTTC.

The chain uses TRBV27 and TRBJ2-7; 8 positions match TRBD1. The length of the CDR3 is 14 residues. The germline V gene encodes CDR1 MNHEY and CDR2 SMNVEV (reference sequence). Unmatched junction bases numbered 10, after V lost 6 bases and J lost 6 bases. The CDR3 nucleotides read TGTGCCAGCAGATGGGGGCAGGGGGCGGGCGAGCAGTACTTC. It is translated as CASRWGQGAGEQYF.

This clone appeared once. This chain uses TRBV28 with TRBJ1-1; D perhaps matches TRBD1 (5 bases). The germline V gene has CDR1 MDHEN and CDR2 SYDVKM. V was cut by 11 bases and J by 0 bases, with 19 bases left in between. The CDR3 has 15 amino acids. The CDR3 nucleotides read TGTGCCGGAAAGTCGGGGGGAGGGGTGAACACTGAAGCTTTCTTT. It specifies CAGKSGGGVNTEAFF.

The rearrangement joins TRBV4-1 to TRBJ2-1; 7 bases match TRBD2. Germline CDR1 reads MGHRA; CDR2 reads YSYEKL. The CDR3 sequence is 16 residues long. V dropped 5 bases and J dropped 3; count of bases not matched to a gene: 10. The CDR3 bases are TGCGCCAGCAGCTATCTCCCGGGGGGTCACTACAATGAGCAGTTCTTC. It is translated as CASSYLPGGHYNEQFF.

The chain carries TRBV10-1 and TRBJ1-2, with D possibly TRBD1 on 6 matching bases. Trimming removed 6 bases at V and 3 bases at J, with 11 bases between. The CDR3 is 13 amino acids. Germline V gene sequence: CDR1 WNHNN, CDR2 SYGVQD (reference sequence). The CDR3 nucleotides read TGCGCCAGCAGCCCTCGGACAGACTATGGCTACACCTTC. It is translated as CASSPRTDYGYTF.

J is TRBJ2-1 and V is TRBV20-1; TRBD2 matches at 7 bases. Germline values: CDR1 DFQATT, CDR2 SNEGSKA (reference sequence). The CDR3 runs to 15 residues. The junction had 9 bases not matched to a gene; V was cut back by 3 bases and J by 4 bases. CDR3 in DNA: TGCAGTGCTAGTTTGGCTAGCGGAACGTACAATGAGCAGTTCTTC. Translating it yields CSASLASGTYNEQFF.

The rearrangement joins TRBV29-1 to TRBJ1-4; tentative D call: TRBD1 (5 bases). Germline V gene data show CDR1 as SQVTM and CDR2 as ANQGSEA. The ends were cut back, 0 bases at V and 4 bases at J, with 18 bases in the middle. The CDR3 consists of 17 residues. The CDR3 DNA is TGCAGCGTTGAAGATCGTTCCAGGGAGGGTGGTAATGAAAAACTGTTTTTT. Amino acid sequence: CSVEDRSREGGNEKLFF.

The chain employs TRBV12-5 and TRBJ2-1, with 8 nucleotides matching TRBD1. V shed 5 bases and J 5 bases; nucleotides not matched to a gene: 5. Germline loops: CDR1 LGHNT, CDR2 FRNRAP. The CDR3 is made up of 14 amino acids. The CDR3 region is CASGPGTGHNEQFF. The CDR3 coding sequence is TGTGCTAGTGGTCCCGGGACAGGCCACAATGAGCAGTTCTTC.

This clone has only a few counts. The rearrangement uses TRBV19 and TRBJ1-6, with TRBD1 as a possible D gene (5 bases). Germline V gene data show CDR1 as LNHDA and CDR2 as SQIVND (reference sequence). The CDR3 sequence is 14 residues long. V lost 6 bases, J lost 4 bases, and 10 bases lay in between. The CDR3 sequence is CASSQQVYNSPLHF. The DNA for the CDR3 is TGTGCCAGTAGCCAACAGGTGTATAATTCACCCCTCCACTTT.

V and J are TRBV11-1 and TRBJ2-7; D might be TRBD2 (5 bases). Trimming shortened V by 6 bases and J by 0 bases, and 12 bases separated the two germline ends. CDR1 SGHAT and CDR2 FQDESV come from the germline V gene (reference sequence). The CDR3 is 14 amino acids. The CDR3 nucleotides read TGTGCCAGCAGTGTAGGGAGCGGCTCCTACGAGCAGTACTTC. This translates into CASSVGSGSYEQYF.